These 27 T cell receptor beta chains share one sample of origin, sequenced in a study of blood T cell repertoires in COVID-19. Clones were read by immunoSEQ multiplex PCR, and TCRdb kept only the in-frame ones, dropping some. The sample lists fewer than 200,000 clones, roughly 87% occurring once. Sequencing used peripheral blood. These receptors were collected from a woman in her seventies with acute or convalescent COVID-19.

The chain joins TRBV27 to TRBJ2-3; D may be TRBD2 (5 bases). The CDR3 covers 18 residues. Germline CDR1 MNHEY, CDR2 SMNVEV (reference sequence). The V end lost 6 bases, the J end lost 0 bases, and 22 bases lay between the germline ends. The DNA of the CDR3 is TGTGCCAGCAGCCTCAGGCCCCCCCGGAGGCGTAGCACAGATACGCAGTATTTT. Translated, it gives CASSLRPPRRRSTDTQYF.

The CDR3 reads CASSQGRKTGGSGYTF. The CDR3 nucleotides are TGCGCCAGCAGCCAAGGAAGGAAGACCGGCGGCAGCGGCTACACCTTC. The chain couples TRBV4-3 to TRBJ1-2; D not resolved. Germline CDR1 reads LGHNA; CDR2 reads YSLEER. Trimming shortened V by 1 base and J by 8 bases, and 20 bases separated the two germline ends. This CDR3 comprises 16 residues.

This clone came up a few times. The rearrangement links TRBV7-3 to TRBJ2-7; the match to TRBD2 covers 9 bases. The CDR3 spans 14 residues. The V gene end was trimmed by 5 bases and the J gene end by 7 bases; junction bases not matched to a gene: 9. Germline assignment: CDR1 SGHTA and CDR2 FQGTGA. The CDR3 DNA follows: TGTGCCAGCAGCCTAGCGGGGAGAGTGGGAGAGCAGTACTTC. As protein: CASSLAGRVGEQYF.

This clone appeared many times. The chain links TRBV7-9 to TRBJ2-7, with a tentative D call TRBD2 (6 bases). Germline V gene lookup returns CDR1 SEHNR and CDR2 FQNEAQ (reference sequence). V lost 5 bases and J lost 6, with 11 bases in between. The CDR3 contains 12 residues. The CDR3 sequence: CASSPMGGEQYF. The DNA for the CDR3 is TGTGCCAGCAGCCCTATGGGGGGCGAGCAGTACTTC.

As DNA, the CDR3 is TGTGCCAGCAAGAAGGGACAGGGGAATACTGAAGCTTTCTTT. This encodes CASKKGQGNTEAFF. The V gene is TRBV28, the J gene TRBJ1-1, with TRBD1 matching over 10 bases. This CDR3 spans 14 amino acids. The germline CDR1 and CDR2 sequences are MDHEN and SYDVKM. After removal of 7 bases from V and 5 bases from J, the junction contained 7 bases not matched to a gene.

The chain combines TRBV21-1 with TRBJ2-1; the listed D gene, TRBD1, was not tested against the DNA. TRBV21-1 represents a pseudogene. The CDR3 runs 17 residues. The CDR3 DNA reads as TGTGCCAGCAGCAACCTGACAGATCTCAGCTCCTACAATGAGCAGTTCTTC. Translating gives CASSNLTDLSSYNEQFF.

This clone was recorded a few times. The chain carries TRBV6-2 or TRBV6-3 and TRBJ2-3; D is possibly TRBD2 (6 bases). CDR3 length equals 14 residues. The V and J ends lost 5 bases and 5 bases respectively, with 14 bases between them. Germline CDR1 and CDR2: MNHEY and SVGEGT. The DNA of the CDR3 is TGTGCCAGCAGTCTTCTAGCGTTCCAAGATACGCAGTATTTT. Amino acids: CASSLLAFQDTQYF.

This clone was counted many times. CDR3 residues: CASSQAWDIASYEQYF. DNA for the CDR3: TGCGCCAGCAGCCAAGCCTGGGACATTGCCTCCTACGAGCAGTACTTC. The genes are TRBV4-3 and TRBJ2-7; D is possibly TRBD1 (6 bases). Looked up from germline, CDR1 is LGHNA and CDR2 is YSLEER. There are 16 residues in the CDR3. V dropped 1 base and J dropped 0 bases, with 13 bases sitting between them.

The sample holds a few counts of this clone. V gene TRBV19 combines with J gene TRBJ1-2; D uncertain. The CDR3 covers 12 residues. V was trimmed by 3 bases and J by 7 bases, leaving 9 bases between them. CDR1 is LNHDA and CDR2 is SQIVND in the germline V gene (reference sequence). CDR3 sequence (DNA): TGTGCCAGTAGTATCCGGGGAAGTGGCTACACCTTC. Translated: CASSIRGSGYTF. The full variable domain, its missing parts supplied by reference TRBV19 and TRBJ1-2, is DGGITQSPKYLFRKEGQNVTLSCEQNLNHDAMYWYRQDPGQGLRLIYYSQIVNDFQKGDIAEGYSVSREKKESFPLTVTSAQKNPTAFYLCASSIRGSGYTFGSGTRLTVV.

This chain connects TRBV28 to TRBJ2-1; 10 nucleotides align to TRBD2. The J segment lost 4 bases and the V segment lost 7 bases, leaving 10 bases of the junction unmatched. CDR1 and CDR2 (germline): MDHEN, SYDVKM. The CDR3 length is 16 residues. In nucleotides, the CDR3 is TGTGCCAGCACTTCCCCAGTAGCGGGAGGTTACAATGAGCAGTTCTTC. It yields the protein CASTSPVAGGYNEQFF.

The chain is built from TRBV7-9 and TRBJ2-2; TRBD1 matches at 9 bases. Trimming at V came to 5 bases and at J to 1 base, leaving 8 bases not matched to a gene. There are 17 residues in the CDR3. Germline lookup yields CDR1 SEHNR and CDR2 FQNEAQ (reference sequence). This CDR3 is CASSTGVTGGNTGELFF. Written as DNA, the CDR3 is TGTGCCAGCAGCACGGGGGTGACAGGGGGGAACACCGGGGAGCTGTTTTTT.

This chain links TRBV6-2 or TRBV6-3 with TRBJ2-7; 8 bases are a match to TRBD2. Germline lookup yields CDR1 MNHEY and CDR2 SVGEGT. The ends lost 6 bases at V and 3 bases at J; junction bases unmatched: 7. The CDR3 sequence is 14 residues long. The DNA of the CDR3 is TGTGCCAGCAGCACGAGCGGGAGTCACTACGAGCAGTACTTC. It encodes CASSTSGSHYEQYF.

The count of this clone is one. The J gene is TRBJ1-6, the V gene TRBV29-1; TRBD1 might be the D (5 bases). The ends were cut back, 6 bases at V and 8 bases at J, with 14 bases in the middle. CDR1 and CDR2 from the germline V gene are SQVTM and ANQGSEA. The CDR3 spans 13 residues. The CDR3 nucleotides are TGCAGCGTCCAACTCGGAGGGGATTCACCCCTCCACTTT. This codes for CSVQLGGDSPLHF.

This clone was counted between two and nine times. The rearrangement joins TRBV19 to TRBJ2-1, with TRBD1 identical over 7 bases. The ends lost 8 bases at V and 7 bases at J; junction bases unmatched: 11. The CDR3 has 14 amino acids. Germline CDR1 is LNHDA and CDR2 is SQIVND (reference sequence). The CDR3 reads CASAKGAARNEQFF. The CDR3 DNA sequence: TGTGCCAGTGCAAAGGGGGCGGCTAGAAATGAGCAGTTCTTC. Using reference TRBV19 and TRBJ2-1 for the parts outside the CDR3, the full variable domain is DGGITQSPKYLFRKEGQNVTLSCEQNLNHDAMYWYRQDPGQGLRLIYYSQIVNDFQKGDIAEGYSVSREKKESFPLTVTSAQKNPTAFYLCASAKGAARNEQFFGPGTRLTVL.

CDR3 in DNA: TGTGCCAGCAGCTTAGGAGGGACTGCCCGCACAGATACGCAGTATTTT. It specifies CASSLGGTARTDTQYF. The J gene is TRBJ2-3, the V gene TRBV7-2; a weak D match, TRBD2 (6 bases). CDR3 length equals 16 residues. V dropped 1 base and J dropped 1 base, with 12 bases sitting between them. The germline V gene has CDR1 SGHTA and CDR2 FQGNSA.

The chain employs TRBV5-1 and TRBJ2-1, with 7 bases identical to TRBD1. The CDR3 runs 17 residues. V gave up 4 bases and J gave up 5 bases; unmatched junction bases: 15. CDR1 and CDR2 from the germline V gene are SGHRS and YFSETQ. The CDR3 protein is CASSATRQGGPHNEQFF. CDR3 bases: TGCGCCAGCAGCGCGACACGACAGGGTGGGCCACACAATGAGCAGTTCTTC.

Ten or more counts support this clone. V and J are TRBV24-1 and TRBJ2-3, with TRBD2 matching 11 bases. V lost 5 bases to trimming and J lost 0 bases; unmatched junction nucleotides: 3. Germline loops: CDR1 KGHDR, CDR2 SFDVKD. The CDR3 contains 16 residues. The DNA of the CDR3 is TGTGCCACCAGTGGGGGACTAGCGGTTAGCACAGATACGCAGTATTTT. This gives the protein CATSGGLAVSTDTQYF.

V is TRBV13 and J is TRBJ2-5; the match to TRBD2 covers 11 bases. CDR1 is PRHDT and CDR2 is FYEKMQ in the germline V gene (reference sequence). The CDR3 is made up of 16 amino acids. With V trimmed by 4 bases and J by 3 bases, 7 bases remained unmatched. The DNA for the CDR3 is TGTGCCAGCAGCTCGCCTAGCGGGGGGCCCGAAGAGACCCAGTACTTC. Its protein is CASSSPSGGPEETQYF. Supplemented by reference TRBV13 and TRBJ2-5, the full variable domain reads AAGVIQSPRHLIKEKRETATLKCYPIPRHDTVYWYQQGPGQDPQFLISFYEKMQSDKGSIPDRFSAQQFSDYHSELNMSSLELGDSALYFCASSSPSGGPEETQYFGPGTRLLVL.

The rearrangement uses TRBV4-3 and TRBJ2-3; 12 positions match TRBD2. The length of the CDR3 is 18 residues. Unmatched junction bases numbered 4, after V lost 0 bases and J lost 0 bases. Germline loops: CDR1 LGHNA, CDR2 YSLEER. CDR3 amino acids: CASSQETGLAGSTDTQYF. The CDR3 coding sequence is TGCGCCAGCAGCCAAGAAACCGGACTAGCGGGGAGCACAGATACGCAGTATTTT.

The chain links TRBV2 to TRBJ1-5, with D possibly TRBD1 on 6 matching bases. The CDR3 is 15 residues long. Germline V gene sequence: CDR1 SNHLY, CDR2 FYNNEI. Trimming cost V 5 bases and J 7 bases, with 18 bases left between them. CDR3 sequence reads: CASSHRDGGQQPQHF. The CDR3 region has the DNA TGTGCCAGCAGTCACCGGGACGGGGGGCAACAGCCCCAGCATTTT.

This sequence joins TRBV18 and TRBJ1-1; a possible D gene is TRBD1 (5 bases). CDR1 is KGHSH, CDR2 LQKENI, per germline. This CDR3 is built from 14 residues. Trimming removed 5 bases at V and 1 base at J, with 11 bases between. The DNA for the CDR3 is TGTGCCAGCTCAAGGGGCGCGAAGAACACTGAAGCTTTCTTT. This sequence encodes CASSRGAKNTEAFF.

The V call is TRBV7-2, the J call TRBJ1-2, with 9 bases matching TRBD1. This CDR3 region has 15 residues. V lost 4 bases to trimming and J lost 0 bases; unmatched junction nucleotides: 3. Germline values: CDR1 SGHTA, CDR2 FQGNSA. CDR3 bases: TGTGCCAGCAGCTCGACAGGGGGAACTAACTATGGCTACACCTTC. Translated: CASSSTGGTNYGYTF.

This clone was observed many times. The chain employs TRBV30 and TRBJ1-5; 9 positions match TRBD1. V trimming: 0 bases; J trimming: 5 bases; junction bases outside the gene matches: 8. CDR3 length: 16 amino acids. Germline V CDR1 and CDR2: GTSNPN, SVGIG (reference sequence). CDR3 loop: CAWSVATGGWDQPQHF. CDR3 coding DNA: TGTGCCTGGAGTGTAGCAACAGGGGGCTGGGATCAGCCCCAGCATTTT.

The chain combines TRBV11-3 with TRBJ2-1; no definite D call. Trimming removed 5 bases from V and 6 bases from J, with 17 bases in between. CDR3 length equals 15 residues. Per the germline V gene, CDR1 is SGHNT and CDR2 is YENEEA. The CDR3 sequence: CASSRGAVDFNEQFF. The CDR3 DNA reads TGTGCCAGCAGCCGAGGTGCGGTCGATTTCAATGAGCAGTTCTTC.

V is TRBV29-1 and J is TRBJ2-2; tentatively, D is TRBD1 (5 bases). Germline V lookup: CDR1 SQVTM, CDR2 ANQGSEA. V was pared by 4 bases and J by 7 bases, with 10 bases between. The CDR3 contains 12 residues. This CDR3 is CSVVGAGGELFF. The DNA for the CDR3 is TGCAGCGTTGTAGGGGCTGGCGGGGAGCTGTTTTTT.

The genes are TRBV5-1 and TRBJ2-7, with no clear D. V dropped 4 bases and J dropped 3 bases, with 14 bases sitting between them. Germline CDR1 SGHRS, CDR2 YFSETQ. The CDR3 extends over 14 amino acids. CDR3 in amino acids: CASSGNVGLYEQYF. The CDR3 DNA reads as TGCGCCAGCAGCGGAAATGTGGGCCTCTACGAGCAGTACTTC.

This chain connects TRBV5-1 to TRBJ2-5, with D tentatively TRBD1 (5 bases). Per germline, CDR1 SGHRS and CDR2 YFSETQ. Between the trimmed V and J ends, which lost 2 bases and 4 bases, there was a span of 15 bases. CDR3 size: 15 residues. The CDR3 DNA reads as TGCGCCAGCAGCTTCGTTCGAGACAGTGGAGAGACCCAGTACTTC. It is translated as CASSFVRDSGETQYF.